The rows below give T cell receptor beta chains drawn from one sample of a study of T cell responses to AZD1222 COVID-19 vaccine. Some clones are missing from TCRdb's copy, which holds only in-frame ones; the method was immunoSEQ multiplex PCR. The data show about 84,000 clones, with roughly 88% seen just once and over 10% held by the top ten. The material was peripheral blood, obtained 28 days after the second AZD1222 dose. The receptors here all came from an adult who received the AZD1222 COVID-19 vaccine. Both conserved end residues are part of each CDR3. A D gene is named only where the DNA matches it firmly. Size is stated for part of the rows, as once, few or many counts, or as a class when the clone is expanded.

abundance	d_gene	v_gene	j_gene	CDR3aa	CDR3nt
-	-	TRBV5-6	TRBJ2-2	CASSWGPSGIRNTGELFF	TGTGCCAGCAGCTGGGGCCCGAGTGGGATTCGTAACACCGGGGAGCTGTTTTTT
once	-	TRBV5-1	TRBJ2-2	CASSLGRVYGGELFF	TGCGCCAGCAGCTTGGGCAGGGTCTATGGTGGGGAGCTGTTTTTT
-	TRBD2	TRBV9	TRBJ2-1	CASSQLAGEYNEQFF	TGTGCCAGCAGCCAACTAGCGGGGGAGTACAATGAGCAGTTCTTC
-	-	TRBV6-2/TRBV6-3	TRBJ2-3	CASSYSIGTDTQYF	TGTGCCAGCAGTTACTCGATTGGGACAGATACGCAGTATTTT
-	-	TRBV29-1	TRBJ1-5	CSVSFQGHQPQHF	TGCAGCGTCTCCTTCCAGGGACATCAGCCCCAGCATTTT
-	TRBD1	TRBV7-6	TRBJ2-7	CASSATRTGVWEQYF	TGTGCCAGCAGCGCCACCCGGACAGGGGTGTGGGAGCAGTACTTC
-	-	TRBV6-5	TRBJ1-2	CASTTGGSGYTF	TGTGCCAGCACCACGGGGGGAAGCGGCTACACCTTC
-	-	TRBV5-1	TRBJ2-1	CASRTENEQFF	TGCGCCAGCAGGACTGAGAATGAGCAGTTCTTC
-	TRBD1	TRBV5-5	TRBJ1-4	CASSLDDRGRLFF	TGTGCCAGCAGCTTGGATGACAGGGGCCGACTGTTTTTT
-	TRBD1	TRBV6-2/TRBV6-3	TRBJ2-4	CASSYPGQGSVWAKNIQYF	TGTGCCAGCAGTTACCCAGGACAGGGATCGGTGTGGGCCAAAAACATTCAGTACTTC
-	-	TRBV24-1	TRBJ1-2	CATSDQTDNYGYTF	TGTGCCACCAGTGACCAGACGGATAACTATGGCTACACCTTC
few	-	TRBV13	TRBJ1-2	CASSSKGYGYTF	TGTGCCAGCAGCTCCAAAGGGTATGGCTACACCTTC
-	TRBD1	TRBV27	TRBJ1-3	CASRGQGPINTIYF	TGTGCCAGCAGGGGACAGGGACCCATAAACACCATATATTTT